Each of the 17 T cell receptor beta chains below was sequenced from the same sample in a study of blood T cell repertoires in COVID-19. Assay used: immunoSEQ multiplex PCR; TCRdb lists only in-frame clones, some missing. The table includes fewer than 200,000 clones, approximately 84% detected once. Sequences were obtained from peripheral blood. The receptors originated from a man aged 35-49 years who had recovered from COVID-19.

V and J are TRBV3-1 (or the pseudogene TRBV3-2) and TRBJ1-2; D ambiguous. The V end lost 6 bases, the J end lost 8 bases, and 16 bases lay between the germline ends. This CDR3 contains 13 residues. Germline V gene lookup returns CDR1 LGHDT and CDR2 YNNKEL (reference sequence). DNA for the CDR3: TGTGCCAGCAGGCCGCGGATGGGAGGAGGCTACACCTTC. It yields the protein CASRPRMGGGYTF.

The CDR3 region is CASSYEISYGYTF. The CDR3 nucleotides read TGTGCCAGCAGTTACGAGATCTCTTATGGCTACACCTTC. This sequence joins TRBV6-5 and TRBJ1-2; D is uncertain. Germline assignment: CDR1 MNHEY and CDR2 SVGAGI. With 2 bases removed from V and 5 bases from J, the gap between germline ends came to 9 bases. This CDR3 is built from 13 residues.

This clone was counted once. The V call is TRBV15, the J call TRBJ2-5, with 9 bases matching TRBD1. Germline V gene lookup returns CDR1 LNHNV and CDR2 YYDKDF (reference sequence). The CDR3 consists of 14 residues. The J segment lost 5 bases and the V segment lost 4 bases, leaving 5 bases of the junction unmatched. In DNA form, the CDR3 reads TGTGCCACCAGCATCGGACAGGGGTATGAGACCCAGTACTTC. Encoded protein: CATSIGQGYETQYF. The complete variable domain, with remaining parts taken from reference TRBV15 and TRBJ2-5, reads DAMVIQNPRYQVTQFGKPVTLSCSQTLNHNVMYWYQQKSSQAPKLLFHYYDKDFNNEADTPDNFQSRRPNTSFCFLDIRSPGLGDTAMYLCATSIGQGYETQYFGPGTRLLVL.

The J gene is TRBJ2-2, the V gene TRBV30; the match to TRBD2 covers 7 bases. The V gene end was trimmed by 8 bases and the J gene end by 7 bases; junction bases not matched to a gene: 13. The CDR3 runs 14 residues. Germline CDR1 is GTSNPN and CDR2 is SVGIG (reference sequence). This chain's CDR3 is CAQMGGFFNGELFF. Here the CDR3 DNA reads TGTGCCCAAATGGGGGGGTTTTTCAACGGGGAGCTGTTTTTT. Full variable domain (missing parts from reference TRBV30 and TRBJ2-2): SQTIHQWPATLVQPVGSPLSLECTVEGTSNPNLYWYRQAAGRGLQLLFYSVGIGQISSEVPQNLSASRPQDRQFILSSKKLLLSDSGFYLCAQMGGFFNGELFFGEGSRLTVL.

CDR3 sequence (DNA): TGTGCCAGCAGCCAAGCCGGCAGGGATACTGAAGCTTTCTTT. Its translation is CASSQAGRDTEAFF. The genes are TRBV3-1 (or the pseudogene TRBV3-2) and TRBJ1-1; possible D gene TRBD1, 5 bases. Trimming took off 1 base at V and 5 bases at J, with 11 bases between the two ends. This CDR3 has 14 amino acids. Germline CDR1 and CDR2: LGHDT and YNNKEL (reference sequence).

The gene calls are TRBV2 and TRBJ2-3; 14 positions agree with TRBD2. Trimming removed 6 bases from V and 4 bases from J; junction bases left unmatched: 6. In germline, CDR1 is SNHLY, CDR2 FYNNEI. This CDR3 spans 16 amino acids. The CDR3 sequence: CASSAGLAGGADTQYF. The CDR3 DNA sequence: TGTGCCAGCAGCGCCGGACTAGCGGGAGGCGCAGATACGCAGTATTTT.

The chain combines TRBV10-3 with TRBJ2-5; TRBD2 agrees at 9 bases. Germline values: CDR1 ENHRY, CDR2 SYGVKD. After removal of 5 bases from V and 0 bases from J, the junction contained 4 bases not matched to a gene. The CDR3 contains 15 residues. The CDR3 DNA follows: TGTGCCATCAGTCGACTAGCGGAGTACCAAGAGACCCAGTACTTC. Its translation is CAISRLAEYQETQYF.

As DNA, the CDR3 is TGTGCCAGCAGTTTTCCAGAAAGCTATGGCTACACCTTC. It encodes CASSFPESYGYTF. This chain links TRBV6-2 or TRBV6-3 with TRBJ1-2; D not resolved. This CDR3 contains 13 residues. Trimming left V 4 bases short and J 4 bases short, with 10 bases between. The germline V gene has CDR1 MNHEY and CDR2 SVGEGT.

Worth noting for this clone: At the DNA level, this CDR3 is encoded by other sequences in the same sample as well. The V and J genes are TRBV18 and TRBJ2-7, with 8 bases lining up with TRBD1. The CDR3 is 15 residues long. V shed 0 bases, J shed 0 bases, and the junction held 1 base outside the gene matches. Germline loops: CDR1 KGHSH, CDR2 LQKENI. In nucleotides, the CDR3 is TGTGCCAGCTCACCACCAGACAGGGGCTCCTACGAGCAGTACTTC. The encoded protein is CASSPPDRGSYEQYF.

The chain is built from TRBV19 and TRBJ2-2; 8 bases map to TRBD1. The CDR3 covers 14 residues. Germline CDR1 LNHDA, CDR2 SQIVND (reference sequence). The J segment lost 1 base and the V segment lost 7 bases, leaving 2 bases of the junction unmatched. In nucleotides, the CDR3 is TGTGCCAGTATTGGGACAGGGAACACCGGGGAGCTGTTTTTT. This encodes CASIGTGNTGELFF.

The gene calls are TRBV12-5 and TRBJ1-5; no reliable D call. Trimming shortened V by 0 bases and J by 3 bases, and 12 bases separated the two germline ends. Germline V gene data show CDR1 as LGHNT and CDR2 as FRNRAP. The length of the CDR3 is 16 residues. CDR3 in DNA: TGTGCTAGTGGTTTGGTAGTATCGGGTGACAATCAGCCCCAGCATTTT. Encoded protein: CASGLVVSGDNQPQHF.

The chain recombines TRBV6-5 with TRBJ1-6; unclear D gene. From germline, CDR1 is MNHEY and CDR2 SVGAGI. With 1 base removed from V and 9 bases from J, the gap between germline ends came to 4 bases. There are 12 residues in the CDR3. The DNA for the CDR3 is TGTGCCAGCAGTTACTTAGTTTCACCCCTCCACTTT. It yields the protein CASSYLVSPLHF.

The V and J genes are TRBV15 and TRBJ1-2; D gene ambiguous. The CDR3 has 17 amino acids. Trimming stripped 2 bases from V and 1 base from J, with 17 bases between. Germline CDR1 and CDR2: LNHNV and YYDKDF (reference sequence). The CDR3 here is CATSRHPPGAYNYGYTF. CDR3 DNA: TGTGCCACCAGCAGACATCCCCCCGGAGCCTATAACTATGGCTACACCTTC.

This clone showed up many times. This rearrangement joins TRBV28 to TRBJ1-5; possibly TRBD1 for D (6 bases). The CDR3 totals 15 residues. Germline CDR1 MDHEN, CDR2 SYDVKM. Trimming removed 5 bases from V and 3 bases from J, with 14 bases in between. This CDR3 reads CASSGEGGNNQPQHF. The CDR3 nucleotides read TGTGCCAGCAGTGGGGAGGGGGGTAACAATCAGCCCCAGCATTTT.

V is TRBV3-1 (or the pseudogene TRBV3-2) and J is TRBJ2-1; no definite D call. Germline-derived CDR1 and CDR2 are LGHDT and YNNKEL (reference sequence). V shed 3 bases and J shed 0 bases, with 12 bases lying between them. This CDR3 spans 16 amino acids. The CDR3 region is CASSQESVSSYNEQFF. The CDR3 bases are TGTGCCAGCAGCCAGGAGTCGGTAAGCTCCTACAATGAGCAGTTCTTC.

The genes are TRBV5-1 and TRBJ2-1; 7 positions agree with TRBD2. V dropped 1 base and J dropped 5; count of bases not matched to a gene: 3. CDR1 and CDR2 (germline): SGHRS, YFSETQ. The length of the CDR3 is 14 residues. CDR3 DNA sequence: TGCGCCAGCAGCTTGACTAGCGCTAACAATGAGCAGTTCTTC. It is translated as CASSLTSANNEQFF.

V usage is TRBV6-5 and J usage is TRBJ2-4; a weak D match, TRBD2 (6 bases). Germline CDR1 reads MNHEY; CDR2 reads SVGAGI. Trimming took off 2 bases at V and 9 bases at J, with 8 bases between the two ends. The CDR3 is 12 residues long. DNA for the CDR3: TGTGCCAGCAGTTACGTGGGGGGCATTCAGTACTTC. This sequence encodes CASSYVGGIQYF.